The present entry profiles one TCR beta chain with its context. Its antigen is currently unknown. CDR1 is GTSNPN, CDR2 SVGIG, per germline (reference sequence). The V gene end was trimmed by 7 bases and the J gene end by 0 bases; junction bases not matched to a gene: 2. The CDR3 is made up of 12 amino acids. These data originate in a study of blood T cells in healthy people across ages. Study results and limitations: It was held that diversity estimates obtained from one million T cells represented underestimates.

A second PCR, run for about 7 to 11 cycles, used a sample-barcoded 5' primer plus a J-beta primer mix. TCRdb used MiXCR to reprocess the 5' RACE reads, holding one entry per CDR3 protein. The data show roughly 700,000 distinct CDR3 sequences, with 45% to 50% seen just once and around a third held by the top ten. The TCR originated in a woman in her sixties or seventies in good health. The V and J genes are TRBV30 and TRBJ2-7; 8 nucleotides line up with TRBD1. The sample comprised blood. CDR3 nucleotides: TGTGCCTCGGGACAGGCCTCCTACGAGCAGTACTTC. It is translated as CASGQASYEQYF.